What follows describes a single T cell receptor beta chain. What it recognizes is unknown. The sample comes from a study of cytomegalovirus exposure and HLA in healthy donors. V was pared by 2 bases and J by 8 bases, with 15 bases between. The CDR3 sequence is 14 residues long. The V gene's germline CDR1 is MNHEY and CDR2 SVGAGI. Study observations and caveats: An Asian-associated ancestry cluster reportedly showed fewer N-insertions than the roughly 670-donor mean in a later analysis. HLA-A and HLA-B allele assignments for most subjects were reportedly predicted accurately using TCR beta sequences. In a later analysis, HLA-associated beta chains showed higher expansion and lower generation probabilities than comparable chains. The classifier, whose performance was assessed in both the original and validation cohorts, reportedly diagnosed cytomegalovirus status with high specificity and sensitivity.

PCR was performed using 60 Vbeta and 13 Jbeta primers. Profiled with immunoSEQ multiplex PCR; TCRdb holds only in-frame clones, not every one. There are 110,000 or so clones in the sample; around 86% occur only once, and approximately 7.2% lies in the top ten. J is TRBJ1-2 and V is TRBV6-5; tentative D call: TRBD1 (5 bases). The material sequenced was PBMCs. The source is a man aged 25 to 40 in good health and CMV-seropositive. CDR3 protein: CASSYPRQGEGYTF. The CDR3 DNA is TGTGCCAGCAGTTACCCCAGGCAGGGTGAGGGCTACACCTTC.